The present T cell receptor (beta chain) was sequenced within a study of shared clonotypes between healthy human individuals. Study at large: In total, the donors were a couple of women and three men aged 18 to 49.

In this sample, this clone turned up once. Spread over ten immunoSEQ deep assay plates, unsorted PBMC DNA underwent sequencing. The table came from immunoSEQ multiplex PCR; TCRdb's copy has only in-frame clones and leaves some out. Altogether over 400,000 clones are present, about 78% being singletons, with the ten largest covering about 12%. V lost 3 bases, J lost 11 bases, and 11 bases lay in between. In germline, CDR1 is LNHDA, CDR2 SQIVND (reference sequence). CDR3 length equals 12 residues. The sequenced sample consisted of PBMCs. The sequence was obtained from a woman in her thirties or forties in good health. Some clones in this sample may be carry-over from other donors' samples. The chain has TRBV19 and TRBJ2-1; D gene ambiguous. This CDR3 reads CASSILSDKQFF. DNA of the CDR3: TGTGCCAGTAGTATCCTAAGCGACAAGCAGTTCTTC.